Below are 2 T cell receptor beta chains sequenced from a single sample in a study of T cell repertoires in cytomegalovirus infection. Each CDR3 protein is one row after TCRdb ran MiXCR on the reads. The sample gives about 530,000 distinct CDR3 sequences, more than 20% of which show up once; less than 15% is in the top ten. Material: PBMCs. The receptors originated from a human donor in good health (CMV status not recorded). Some clones in this sample may be carry-over from other donors' samples.

This rearrangement joins TRBV7-3 to TRBJ2-7; TRBD1 aligns across 7 bases. The CDR3 covers 14 residues. CDR1 is SGHTA, CDR2 FQGTGA, per germline. J lost 6 bases, V lost 5 bases, and 10 bases had no gene match. As DNA, the CDR3 is TGTGCCAGCAGCAGGACGGGACAGTACTCCGAGCAGTACTTC. Translating it yields CASSRTGQYSEQYF.

This clonotype has a count of ten or more. This chain joins TRBV7-2 and TRBJ1-1; 8 bases fit TRBD1. Germline V lookup: CDR1 SGHTA, CDR2 FQGNSA. The CDR3 sequence is 16 residues long. The junction had 13 bases not matched to a gene; V was cut back by 6 bases and J by 4 bases. The CDR3 protein is CASSRTGTPGGTEAFF. For the CDR3, the DNA is TGTGCCAGCAGTCGGACAGGGACCCCCGGCGGCACTGAAGCTTTCTTT.